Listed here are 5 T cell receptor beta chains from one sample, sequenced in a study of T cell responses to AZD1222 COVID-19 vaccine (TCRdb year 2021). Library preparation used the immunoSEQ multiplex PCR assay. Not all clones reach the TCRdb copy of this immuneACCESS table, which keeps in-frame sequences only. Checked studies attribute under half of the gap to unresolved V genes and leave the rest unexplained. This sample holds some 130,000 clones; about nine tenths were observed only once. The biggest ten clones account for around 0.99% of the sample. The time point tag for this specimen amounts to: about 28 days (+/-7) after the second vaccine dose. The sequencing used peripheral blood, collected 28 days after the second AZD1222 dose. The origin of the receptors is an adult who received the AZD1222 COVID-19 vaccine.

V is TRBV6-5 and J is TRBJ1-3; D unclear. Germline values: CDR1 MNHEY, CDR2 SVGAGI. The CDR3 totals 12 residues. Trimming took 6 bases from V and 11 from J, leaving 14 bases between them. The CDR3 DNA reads TGTGCCAGCAGCTTACTTACCCCTGCCATATATTTT. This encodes CASSLLTPAIYF.

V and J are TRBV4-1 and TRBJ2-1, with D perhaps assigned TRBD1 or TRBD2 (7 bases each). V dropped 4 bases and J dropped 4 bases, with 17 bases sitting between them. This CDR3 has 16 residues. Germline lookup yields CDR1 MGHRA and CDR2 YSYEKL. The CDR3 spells CASSPGGRGGYNEQFF. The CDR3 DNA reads TGCGCCAGCAGCCCCGGGGGCAGGGGGGGGTACAATGAGCAGTTCTTC.

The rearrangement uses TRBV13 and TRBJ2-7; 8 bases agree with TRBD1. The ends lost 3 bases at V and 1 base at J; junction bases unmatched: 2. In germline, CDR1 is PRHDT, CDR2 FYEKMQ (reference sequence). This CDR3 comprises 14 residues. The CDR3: CASSFRGLSYEQYF. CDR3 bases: TGTGCCAGCAGCTTCAGGGGGCTGTCCTACGAGCAGTACTTC.

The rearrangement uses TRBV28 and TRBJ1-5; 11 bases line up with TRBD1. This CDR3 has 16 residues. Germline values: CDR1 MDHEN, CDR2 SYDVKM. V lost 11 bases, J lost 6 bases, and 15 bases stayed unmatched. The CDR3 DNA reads TGTGCCGCCCTCCCGGACAGGGGGCGCTTCATTCAGCCCCAGCATTTT. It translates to CAALPDRGRFIQPQHF. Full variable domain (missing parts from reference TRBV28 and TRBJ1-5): DVKVTQSSRYLVKRTGEKVFLECVQDMDHENMFWYRQDPGLGLRLIYFSYDVKMKEKGDIPEGYSVSREKKERFSLILESASTNQTSMYLCAALPDRGRFIQPQHFGDGTRLSIL.

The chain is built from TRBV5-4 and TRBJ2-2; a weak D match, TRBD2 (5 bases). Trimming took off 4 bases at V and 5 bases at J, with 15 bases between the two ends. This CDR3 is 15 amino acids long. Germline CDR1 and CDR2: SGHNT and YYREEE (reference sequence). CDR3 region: CASSPGGARTGELFF. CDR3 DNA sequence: TGTGCCAGCAGCCCCGGAGGTGCGCGGACCGGGGAGCTGTTTTTT.